The text below deals with one T cell receptor (beta chain). This sample was taken from a study of blood T cell repertoires in COVID-19. Source study methods: Quantification of nucleated cells was approximated via reference gene primer amplification. Here immunoSEQ multiplex PCR was the method, and the copy in TCRdb shows in-frame clones only, minus some. V, J and clone size reflect that table, while D and trimming were determined from the DNA. The sample yields 150,000 to 200,000 clones, 80% to 95% seen once. The V end lost 2 bases, the J end lost 5 bases, and 6 bases lay between the germline ends. The V gene's germline CDR1 is MGHDK and CDR2 SYGVNS. The CDR3 covers 12 residues.

Sequenced material: peripheral blood. The receptor was isolated from a man younger than 45 with COVID-19, enrolled during active disease. The rearrangement joins TRBV25-1 to TRBJ1-2; TRBD1 is a possible D gene (6 bases). CDR3 coding DNA: TGTGCCAGCAGTGAAGGACAGTATGGCTACACCTTC. Encoded protein: CASSEGQYGYTF.